This TCR beta chain originates from a study of blood T cell repertoires in COVID-19. Seattle patients were enrolled during active infection and followed longitudinally. Per the original data handling: Amplification with reference gene primers provided the estimates of nucleated cell counts. Produced via immunoSEQ multiplex PCR; TCRdb's table is partial and in-frame only. The V and J calls and clone size come from that table; D and trimming were worked out from the DNA. The sample holds under 250,000 clones, about 82% seen once. Per the germline V gene, CDR1 is SGHAT and CDR2 is FQDESV (reference sequence). The CDR3 contains 16 residues. V dropped 6 bases and J dropped 0 bases, with 14 bases sitting between them.

The chain joins TRBV11-1 to TRBJ2-2; D might be TRBD2 (5 bases). This clonotype originated in a woman aged 80 or over with COVID-19, enrolled during active disease. Sequencing used peripheral blood. Here the CDR3 reads CASRVGAVTNTGELFF. CDR3 nucleotide sequence: TGTGCCAGCAGGGTGGGAGCGGTAACGAACACCGGGGAGCTGTTTTTT.